The rows below give T cell receptor beta chains drawn from one sample of a study of tumor-infiltrating lymphocytes in primary liver carcinoma. TCRdb called the multiplex PCR reads again in MiXCR, with one record for every CDR3 protein. Seen here are approximately 330,000 distinct CDR3 sequences, less than 75% observed once, and the top ten hold 6.5%. Specimen: peripheral blood. These receptors all come from a man aged 35 to 55 with primary liver carcinoma and hepatitis B virus infection. Both conserved end residues are part of each CDR3. The order of the fields is V gene, D gene, J gene, clone size, CDR3 protein, CDR3 DNA. D genes are given only for firm matches. Only some rows state a clone size, as once, few, many or a class for expanded clones.

V gene: TRBV4-3
D gene: TRBD2
J gene: TRBJ2-1
clone size: NA
CDR3 protein: CVSSLGGLAGVNEQFF
CDR3 DNA: TGCGTCAGCAGCCTCGGAGGACTAGCGGGAGTCAATGAGCAGTTCTTC

V gene: TRBV25-1
D gene: NA
J gene: TRBJ2-5
clone size: NA
CDR3 protein: CASSESEGQETQYF
CDR3 DNA: TGTGCCAGCAGTGAATCGGAGGGGCAAGAGACCCAGTACTTC

V gene: TRBV14
D gene: NA
J gene: TRBJ1-2
clone size: NA
CDR3 protein: CASSQDLRQNYGHTF
CDR3 DNA: TGTGCCAGCAGCCAAGATCTCCGACAGAACTATGGCCACACCTTC

V gene: TRBV11-2
D gene: NA
J gene: TRBJ2-1
clone size: NA
CDR3 protein: CANCLAAGSGDYNEQFF
CDR3 DNA: TGTGCCAACTGCTTAGCGGCTGGGTCAGGAGACTACAATGAGCAGTTCTTC

V gene: TRBV28
D gene: NA
J gene: TRBJ1-2
clone size: NA
CDR3 protein: CASISGGGPGYTF
CDR3 DNA: TGTGCCAGCATCTCCGGCGGGGGGCCCGGCTACACCTTC

V gene: TRBV4-1
D gene: TRBD2
J gene: TRBJ2-2
clone size: many
CDR3 protein: CASSRGLVAGELFF
CDR3 DNA: TGCGCCAGCAGCCGGGGACTAGTGGCCGGGGAGCTGTTTTTT

V gene: TRBV5-4
D gene: NA
J gene: TRBJ1-1
clone size: NA
CDR3 protein: CASSFQALPGVFF
CDR3 DNA: TGTGCCAGCAGCTTCCAGGCTCTCCCTGGAGTTTTCTTT

V gene: TRBV28
D gene: NA
J gene: TRBJ1-1
clone size: many
CDR3 protein: CASSGRTEAFF
CDR3 DNA: TGTGCCAGCAGTGGGCGAACTGAAGCTTTCTTT

V gene: TRBV14
D gene: TRBD2
J gene: TRBJ2-1
clone size: NA
CDR3 protein: CASSQVAGVVNEQFF
CDR3 DNA: TGTGCCAGCAGCCAAGTGGCGGGAGTTGTTAATGAGCAGTTCTTC

V gene: TRBV10-3
D gene: TRBD1
J gene: TRBJ1-4
clone size: many
CDR3 protein: CAISRDRPPADEKLFF
CDR3 DNA: TGTGCCATCAGCCGGGACAGGCCTCCCGCCGATGAAAAACTGTTTTTT

V gene: TRBV12-3/TRBV12-4
D gene: NA
J gene: TRBJ1-5
clone size: NA
CDR3 protein: CASSLLENQPQHF
CDR3 DNA: TGTGCTAGCAGTTTACTGGAGAATCAGCCCCAGCATTTT

V gene: TRBV29-1
D gene: NA
J gene: TRBJ1-1
clone size: many
CDR3 protein: CSAGTGNTEAFF
CDR3 DNA: TGCAGCGCAGGGACGGGGAACACTGAAGCTTTCTTT

V gene: TRBV10-3
D gene: NA
J gene: TRBJ1-1
clone size: few
CDR3 protein: CAISEVGKGSRDTEAFF
CDR3 DNA: TGTGCCATCAGTGAGGTCGGCAAGGGGTCCAGGGACACTGAAGCTTTCTTT

V gene: TRBV11-3
D gene: NA
J gene: TRBJ2-1
clone size: NA
CDR3 protein: CVSSLDGSVAEQFF
CDR3 DNA: TGTGTCAGCAGCTTAGACGGGAGTGTAGCTGAGCAGTTCTTC

V gene: TRBV4-1
D gene: NA
J gene: TRBJ1-5
clone size: NA
CDR3 protein: CASSQDPGGVGVIQPQHF
CDR3 DNA: TGCGCCAGCAGCCAAGACCCGGGCGGTGTGGGGGTGATTCAGCCCCAGCATTTT

V gene: TRBV29-1
D gene: NA
J gene: TRBJ2-7
clone size: many
CDR3 protein: CSVASGEPEQYF
CDR3 DNA: TGCAGCGTTGCGTCGGGGGAACCCGAGCAGTACTTC

V gene: TRBV11-2
D gene: TRBD2
J gene: TRBJ2-1
clone size: NA
CDR3 protein: CASIILAGVGNELFF
CDR3 DNA: TGTGCCAGCATCATACTAGCGGGAGTTGGTAATGAGCTGTTCTTC

V gene: TRBV4-1
D gene: TRBD2
J gene: TRBJ2-6
clone size: NA
CDR3 protein: CAGSQGGTSGRAPGANVLTF
CDR3 DNA: TGCGCCGGCAGCCAAGGCGGGACTAGCGGGAGGGCCCCTGGGGCCAACGTCCTGACTTTC

V gene: TRBV11-2
D gene: TRBD1
J gene: TRBJ1-6
clone size: NA
CDR3 protein: CASSLDTGGRTLHF
CDR3 DNA: TGTGCCAGCAGCTTAGATACAGGGGGCAGGACCCTCCACTTT

V gene: TRBV6-2/TRBV6-3
D gene: TRBD2
J gene: TRBJ2-7
clone size: many
CDR3 protein: CASSGSGRAWNEQYF
CDR3 DNA: TGTGCCAGTTCGGGTAGCGGGAGGGCCTGGAACGAGCAGTACTTC

V gene: TRBV5-1
D gene: NA
J gene: TRBJ2-5
clone size: NA
CDR3 protein: CASTAGRLQETQYF
CDR3 DNA: TGCGCCAGCACCGCAGGACGTCTCCAAGAGACCCAGTACTTC

V gene: TRBV6-5
D gene: NA
J gene: TRBJ2-2
clone size: many
CDR3 protein: CASSSDTDSVWGELFF
CDR3 DNA: TGTGCCAGCAGTTCTGATACAGACTCCGTGTGGGGGGAGCTGTTTTTT

V gene: TRBV5-4
D gene: TRBD2
J gene: TRBJ2-3
clone size: NA
CDR3 protein: CASSRELAGVDTQYF
CDR3 DNA: TGTGCCAGCAGCCGGGAGCTAGCGGGAGTAGATACGCAGTATTTT